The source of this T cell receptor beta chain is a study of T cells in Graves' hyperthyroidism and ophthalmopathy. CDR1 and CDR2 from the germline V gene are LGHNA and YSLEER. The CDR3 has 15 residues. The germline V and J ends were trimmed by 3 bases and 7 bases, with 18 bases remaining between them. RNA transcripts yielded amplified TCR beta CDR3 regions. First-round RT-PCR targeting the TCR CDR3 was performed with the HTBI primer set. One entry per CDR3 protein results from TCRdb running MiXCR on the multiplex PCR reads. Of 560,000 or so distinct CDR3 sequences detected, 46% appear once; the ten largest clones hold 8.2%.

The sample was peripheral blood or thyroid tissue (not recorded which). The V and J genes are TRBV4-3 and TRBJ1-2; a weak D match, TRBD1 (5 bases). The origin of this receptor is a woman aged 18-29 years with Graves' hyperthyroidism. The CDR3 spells CASSHPVPLRGGYTF. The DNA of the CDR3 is TGCGCCAGCAGCCACCCCGTCCCTCTAAGGGGTGGCTACACCTTC.